The 10 T cell receptor beta chains below come from one sample, sequenced in a study of blood T cell repertoires in COVID-19. The assay was immunoSEQ multiplex PCR, and TCRdb's table has in-frame clones only and misses some. This table holds hundreds of thousands of clones, roughly 85% found once. Source material: peripheral blood. These receptors all stem from a human donor in a cohort sampled during active COVID-19.

The chain couples TRBV7-2 to TRBJ2-5; maybe TRBD1 (6 bases). Between the trimmed V and J ends, which lost 1 base and 5 bases, there was a span of 14 bases. This CDR3 contains 15 residues. Per germline, CDR1 SGHTA and CDR2 FQGNSA. CDR3 amino acids: CASSLGQAPLETQYF. The CDR3 nucleotides read TGTGCCAGCAGCTTAGGACAGGCCCCTCTCGAGACCCAGTACTTC.

The chain combines TRBV30 with TRBJ1-1; D is uncertain. The CDR3 length is 15 residues. V was clipped by 0 bases and J by 1 base, with 12 bases between them. Germline-derived CDR1 and CDR2 are GTSNPN and SVGIG (reference sequence). CDR3 in DNA: TGTGCCTGGAGTGTACGAGAGATACCGAACACTGAAGCTTTCTTT. Residues: CAWSVREIPNTEAFF.

The V and J genes are TRBV27 and TRBJ2-3; D might be TRBD1 (5 bases). CDR3 size: 15 residues. Germline V gives CDR1 MNHEY, CDR2 SMNVEV (reference sequence). Trimming shortened V by 3 bases and J by 3 bases, and 13 bases separated the two germline ends. The CDR3 here is CASSFRVLGTDTQYF. The CDR3 DNA is TGTGCCAGCAGTTTCAGGGTTTTAGGAACAGATACGCAGTATTTT.

The rearrangement joins TRBV12-5 to TRBJ2-3; unclear D gene. CDR1 is LGHNT and CDR2 is FRNRAP in the germline V gene. The germline V and J ends were trimmed by 7 bases and 0 bases, with 8 bases remaining between them. The CDR3 is 13 amino acids. The CDR3 DNA is TGTGCTAGTGTTGCGGCTAGCACAGATACGCAGTATTTT. Its translation is CASVAASTDTQYF.

The chain links TRBV18 to TRBJ2-5, with 9 bases identical to TRBD1. V shed 4 bases, J shed 5 bases, and the junction held 8 bases outside the gene matches. The CDR3 totals 15 residues. Germline V gives CDR1 KGHSH, CDR2 LQKENI. As DNA, the CDR3 is TGTGCCAGCTCACTGGGACAGGGAGTGTTGGAGACCCAGTACTTC. Translation: CASSLGQGVLETQYF.

This clone came up a few times. V and J are TRBV5-6 and TRBJ2-2; D gene unclear. The germline V gene encodes CDR1 SGHDT and CDR2 YYEEEE. Trimming left V 6 bases short and J 4 bases short, with 13 bases between. The CDR3 runs 14 residues. This CDR3 reads CASTWLTGTGELFF. The CDR3 bases are TGTGCCAGCACCTGGCTGACGGGCACCGGGGAGCTGTTTTTT.

The rearrangement links TRBV19 to TRBJ2-3, with D tentatively TRBD2 (5 bases). V lost 1 base to trimming and J lost 0 bases, with 14 bases between them. Per the germline V gene, CDR1 is LNHDA and CDR2 is SQIVND (reference sequence). The CDR3 is made up of 17 amino acids. As DNA, the CDR3 is TGTGCCAGTAGTATAGGACCGCAGCGGACTAGCACAGATACGCAGTATTTT. Translated: CASSIGPQRTSTDTQYF.

This chain connects TRBV25-1 to TRBJ2-3; possibly TRBD1 for D (6 bases). The V end was cut by 2 bases, the J end by 5 bases, with 14 bases between. The germline CDR1 and CDR2 sequences are MGHDK and SYGVNS. The CDR3 consists of 15 residues. CDR3 in DNA: TGTGCCAGCAGTGAAAGAGAGGGGGAAGTAGATACGCAGTATTTT. It encodes CASSEREGEVDTQYF.

The chain recombines TRBV5-1 with TRBJ1-6; TRBD1 might be the D (6 bases). Between the trimmed V and J ends, which lost 5 bases and 7 bases, there was a span of 13 bases. CDR3 length equals 14 residues. CDR1 is SGHRS and CDR2 is YFSETQ in the germline V gene. The CDR3 nucleotides are TGCGCCAGCAGTTTAGACAGGCCCAATTCACCCCTCCACTTT. This sequence encodes CASSLDRPNSPLHF.

This chain connects TRBV30 to TRBJ1-1; D remains ambiguous. Germline loops: CDR1 GTSNPN, CDR2 SVGIG (reference sequence). This CDR3 spans 15 amino acids. V lost 0 bases, J lost 1 base, and 12 bases lay in between. The CDR3 sequence is CAWSVFVGGNTEAFF. In DNA, the CDR3 is TGTGCCTGGAGTGTATTTGTAGGCGGGAACACTGAAGCTTTCTTT.